Listed below are T cell receptor beta chains from one sample, sequenced in a study of blood T cells in healthy people across ages. Via MiXCR, TCRdb re-called the 5' RACE reads, giving one row per CDR3 protein. Here the sample spans about 1,400,000 distinct CDR3 sequences, approximately 42% being singletons. Sequenced input: blood. The receptors shown here come from a woman aged 18-29 years in good health. The CDR3 runs from the conserved cysteine through the conserved F or W. The D gene is left open where the match is weak.

v_call	d_call	cdr3_length	cdr3_aa
TRBV10-3	TRBD2	17	CAISEGTSGSSYNEQFF
TRBV2	.	11	CASGGLGTQHF
TRBV11-3	TRBD1	16	CASSLGGTEATDTQYF
TRBV7-2	.	16	CASSYIKRSGMDTQYF
TRBV3-1	TRBD1	13	CASSQMTGDGAFF
TRBV12-3/TRBV12-4	.	16	CASSLAGQLTQETQYF
TRBV5-1	.	14	CASSLGERNSPLHF
TRBV21-1	.	14	CASSKASLPYEQYF
TRBV11-3	.	15	CASSSRDSMPETQYF
TRBV12-3/TRBV12-4	TRBD2	18	CASSLSILAGPSTDTQYF
TRBV25-1	.	15	CASSDTGGPNEKLFF
TRBV5-1	.	16	CASTKAGEAGANVLTF
TRBV20-1	.	14	CSATTAVMNTEAFF
TRBV18	TRBD1	15	CASSPTGGDQETQYF
TRBV7-2	.	13	CASSLVEYQPQHF
TRBV7-2	.	15	CASSFWGLPNEKLFF
TRBV7-2	.	14	CASSPNIGTLGGFF
TRBV6-5	.	14	CASRPNTENYGYTF
TRBV3-1	.	15	CASSGVLSSYNEQFF
TRBV11-2	.	16	CASSPNSVGLNYGYTF
TRBV6-2/TRBV6-3	TRBD1	14	CASSPTGWAYEQFF
TRBV4-2	.	16	CASSQEGSSSYNEQFF
TRBV6-6	TRBD2	17	CASSYSIAGGQRETQYF
TRBV21-1	.	18	CASSKRGTSDLAKNIQYF
TRBV6-5	.	14	CASSYTIGNQPQHF
TRBV6-4	.	13	CASSDEAEQPQHF
TRBV6-6	.	12	CASSYPKPEAFF
TRBV10-3	TRBD2	16	CAISGSSGIGGYEQYF
TRBV9	.	16	CASRSAVYVSGDEQYF
TRBV12-1	.	16	CVSSFGSSGSYNEQFF
TRBV20-1	.	16	CSARAGGGSSYNEQYF
TRBV5-1	.	13	CASSPLSENEQYF
TRBV12-3/TRBV12-4	.	15	CASRKQKMGAEKLFF
TRBV12-3/TRBV12-4	.	15	CASGQRGDSNQPQHF
TRBV27	.	15	CASSGGGAPYNEQFF
TRBV5-1	.	12	CASGVGSNEQFF
TRBV12-3/TRBV12-4	.	16	CASNGGRLSSGNTIYF
TRBV3-1	TRBD2	17	CASSPRISSGHQETQYF
TRBV20-1	.	12	CSGGATNYGYTF
TRBV12-3/TRBV12-4	TRBD2	19	CASNNRAQRREAGHNEQFF
TRBV11-2	.	17	CASSERAANRADYGYTF
TRBV15	.	16	CATSRDRIGTTDTQYF
TRBV4-1	TRBD1	14	CASSQDDRAYEQYF
TRBV30	TRBD1	14	CAWRGDRRLYGYTF
TRBV4-1	.	15	CASSQGVRDNEKLFF
TRBV5-4	TRBD2	13	CATGGDGTDTQYF
TRBV20-1	TRBD2	15	CSARVSGRDTGELFF
TRBV7-2	TRBD1	13	CASSLDRQGSQYF
TRBV21-1	.	18	CASSKVPGEGGVSYEQYF
TRBV4-2	TRBD2	12	CASSQGGGRAYF
TRBV4-3	.	16	CASSQVSGEISYEQYF
TRBV5-1	.	15	CASSQGGTTTYEQYF